This T cell receptor beta chain was captured in a study of OX40 agonist ivuxolimab in advanced cancers. In its sample, this clone was seen a few times. Its antigen is not known. Study results and caveats: In general, CD8+ T cells held more expanded clones than CD4+ did, on average. At 0.1 to 3.0 mg/kg, clonal expansion of CD4+ and CD8+ blood T cells had occurred by week 6. Antigen specificity remained undetermined for the expanded peripheral T cells. Nonresponders, in some cases, also had low normalized T-cell clonal expansion.

The table came from immunoSEQ multiplex PCR; TCRdb's copy has only in-frame clones and leaves some out. The data show under 100,000 clones, roughly 83% seen once. Per the germline V gene, CDR1 is LNHDA and CDR2 is SQIVND (reference sequence). The CDR3 runs to 13 residues. The V gene lost 0 bases and the J gene lost 7 bases, with 7 bases spanning the gap. The chain couples TRBV19 to TRBJ1-5, with D uncertain. The receptor comes from an adult with an advanced solid tumor such as melanoma, head and neck, liver or kidney cancer. The source material was CD4+ or CD8+ T cells sorted from blood, sampled in a trial of the OX40 agonist ivuxolimab. The CDR3 DNA reads as TGTGCCAGTAGTATAGAGGGCCGGCAGCCCCAGCATTTT. Translation: CASSIEGRQPQHF. Full variable domain (rest looked up from reference TRBV19 and TRBJ1-5): DGGITQSPKYLFRKEGQNVTLSCEQNLNHDAMYWYRQDPGQGLRLIYYSQIVNDFQKGDIAEGYSVSREKKESFPLTVTSAQKNPTAFYLCASSIEGRQPQHFGDGTRLSIL.